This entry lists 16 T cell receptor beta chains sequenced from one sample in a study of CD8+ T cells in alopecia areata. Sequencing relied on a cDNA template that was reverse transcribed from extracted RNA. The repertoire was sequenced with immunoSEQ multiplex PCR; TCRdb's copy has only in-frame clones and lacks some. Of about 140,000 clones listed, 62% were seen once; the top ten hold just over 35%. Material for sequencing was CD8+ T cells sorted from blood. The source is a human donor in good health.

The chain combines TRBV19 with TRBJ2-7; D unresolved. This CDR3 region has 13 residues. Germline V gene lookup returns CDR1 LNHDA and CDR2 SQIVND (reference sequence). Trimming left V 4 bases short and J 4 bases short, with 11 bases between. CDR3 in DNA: TGTGCCAGTAGTACGATACCGCTGTACGAGCAGTACTTC. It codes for CASSTIPLYEQYF.

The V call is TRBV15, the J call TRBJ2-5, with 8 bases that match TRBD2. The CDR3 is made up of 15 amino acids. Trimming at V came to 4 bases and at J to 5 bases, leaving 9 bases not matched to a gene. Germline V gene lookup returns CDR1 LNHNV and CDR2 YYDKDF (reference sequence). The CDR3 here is CATSTFSGSGETQYF. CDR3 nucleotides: TGTGCCACCAGCACCTTCAGCGGGAGCGGTGAGACCCAGTACTTC.

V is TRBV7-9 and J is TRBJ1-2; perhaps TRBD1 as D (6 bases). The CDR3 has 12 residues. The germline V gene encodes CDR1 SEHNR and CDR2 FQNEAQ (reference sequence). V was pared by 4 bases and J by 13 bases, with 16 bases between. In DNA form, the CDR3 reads TGTGCCAGCAGCTCCTGGACAGACGACGCCACCTTC. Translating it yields CASSSWTDDATF.

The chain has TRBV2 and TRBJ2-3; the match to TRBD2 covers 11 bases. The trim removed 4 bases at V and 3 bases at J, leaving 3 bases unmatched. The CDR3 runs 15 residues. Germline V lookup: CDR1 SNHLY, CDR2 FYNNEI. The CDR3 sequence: CASSGGTSGTDTQYF. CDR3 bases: TGTGCCAGCAGTGGGGGGACTAGCGGTACAGATACGCAGTATTTT.

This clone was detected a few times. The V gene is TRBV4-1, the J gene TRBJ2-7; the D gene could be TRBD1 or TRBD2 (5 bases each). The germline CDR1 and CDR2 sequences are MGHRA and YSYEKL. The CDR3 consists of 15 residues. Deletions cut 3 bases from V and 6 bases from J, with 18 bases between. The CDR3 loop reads CASSQLWGIYSEQYF. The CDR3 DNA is TGCGCCAGCAGCCAGTTGTGGGGGATTTATAGCGAGCAGTACTTC.

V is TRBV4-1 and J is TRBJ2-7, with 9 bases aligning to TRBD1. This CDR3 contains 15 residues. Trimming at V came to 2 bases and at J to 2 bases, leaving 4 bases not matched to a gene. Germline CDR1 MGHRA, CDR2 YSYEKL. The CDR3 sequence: CASSQRGQGPYEQYF. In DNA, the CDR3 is TGCGCCAGCAGCCAACGGGGACAGGGCCCCTACGAGCAGTACTTC.

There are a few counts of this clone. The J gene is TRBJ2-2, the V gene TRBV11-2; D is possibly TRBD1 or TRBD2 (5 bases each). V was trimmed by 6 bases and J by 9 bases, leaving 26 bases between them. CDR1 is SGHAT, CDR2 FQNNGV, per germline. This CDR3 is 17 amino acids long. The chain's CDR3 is CASREIGTARPSRELFF. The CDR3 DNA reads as TGTGCCAGCAGAGAAATCGGGACCGCACGTCCGTCTCGGGAGCTGTTTTTT.

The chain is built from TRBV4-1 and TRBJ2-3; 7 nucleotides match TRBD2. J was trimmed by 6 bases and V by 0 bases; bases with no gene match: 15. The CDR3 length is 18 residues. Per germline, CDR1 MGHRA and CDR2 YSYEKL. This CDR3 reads CASSQDGPQGRESDTQYF. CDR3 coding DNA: TGCGCCAGCAGCCAAGATGGGCCGCAAGGGCGGGAGAGCGATACGCAGTATTTT.

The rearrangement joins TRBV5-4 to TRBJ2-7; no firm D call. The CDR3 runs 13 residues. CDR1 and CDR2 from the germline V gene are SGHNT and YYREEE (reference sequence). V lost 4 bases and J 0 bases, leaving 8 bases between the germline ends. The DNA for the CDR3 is TGTGCCAGCAGCCCCAGAAGCTCCTACGAGCAGTACTTC. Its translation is CASSPRSSYEQYF.

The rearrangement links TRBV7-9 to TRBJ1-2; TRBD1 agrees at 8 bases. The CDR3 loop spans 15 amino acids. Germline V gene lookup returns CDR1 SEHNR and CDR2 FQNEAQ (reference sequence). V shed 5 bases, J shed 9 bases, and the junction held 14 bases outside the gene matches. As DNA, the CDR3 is TGTGCCAGCAGCCCGAAAGGACAGGGAGTTACGAGCTACACCTTC. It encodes CASSPKGQGVTSYTF.

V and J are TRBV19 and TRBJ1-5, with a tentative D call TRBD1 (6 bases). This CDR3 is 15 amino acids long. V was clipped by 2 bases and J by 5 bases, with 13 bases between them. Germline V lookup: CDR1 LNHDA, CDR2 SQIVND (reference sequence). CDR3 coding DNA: TGTGCCAGTAGTATAATGAAAGGGGGTTATCAGCCCCAGCATTTT. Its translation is CASSIMKGGYQPQHF.

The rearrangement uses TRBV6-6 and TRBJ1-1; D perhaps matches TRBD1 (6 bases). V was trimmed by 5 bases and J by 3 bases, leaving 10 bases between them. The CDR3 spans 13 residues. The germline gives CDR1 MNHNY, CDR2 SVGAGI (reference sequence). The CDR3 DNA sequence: TGTGCCAGCAGTACAGGGCTTGACACTGAAGCTTTCTTT. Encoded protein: CASSTGLDTEAFF.

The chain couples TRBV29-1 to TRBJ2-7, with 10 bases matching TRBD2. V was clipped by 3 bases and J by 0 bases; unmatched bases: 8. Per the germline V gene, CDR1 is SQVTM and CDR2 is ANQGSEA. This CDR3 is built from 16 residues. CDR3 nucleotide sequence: TGCAGCGTTGAGGGGACTAGCGATTCGAGCTCCTACGAGCAGTACTTC. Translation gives CSVEGTSDSSSYEQYF.

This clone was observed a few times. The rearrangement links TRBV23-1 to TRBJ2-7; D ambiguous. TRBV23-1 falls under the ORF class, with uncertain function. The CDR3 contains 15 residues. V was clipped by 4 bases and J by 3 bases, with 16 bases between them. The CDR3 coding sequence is TGCGCCAGCAGTCGTCCGCCTGCTTCAGGCTACGAGCAGTACTTC. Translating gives CASSRPPASGYEQYF.

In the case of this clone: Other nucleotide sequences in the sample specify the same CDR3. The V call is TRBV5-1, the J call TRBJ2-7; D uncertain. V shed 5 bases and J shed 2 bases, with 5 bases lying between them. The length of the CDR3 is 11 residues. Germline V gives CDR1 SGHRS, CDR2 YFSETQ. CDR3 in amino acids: CASRSAYEQYF. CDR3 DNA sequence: TGCGCCAGCAGGTCAGCCTACGAGCAGTACTTC.

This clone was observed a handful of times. CDR3 bases: TGTGCCAGCAGCCAAGCCAACCAAGGATCTGGGGCCAACGTCCTGACTTTC. Protein sequence: CASSQANQGSGANVLTF. The V gene is TRBV4-2, the J gene TRBJ2-6; no clear D. The V gene's germline CDR1 is LGHNA and CDR2 YNFKEQ. The CDR3 extends over 17 amino acids. Trimming shortened V by 1 base and J by 1 base, and 11 bases separated the two germline ends.